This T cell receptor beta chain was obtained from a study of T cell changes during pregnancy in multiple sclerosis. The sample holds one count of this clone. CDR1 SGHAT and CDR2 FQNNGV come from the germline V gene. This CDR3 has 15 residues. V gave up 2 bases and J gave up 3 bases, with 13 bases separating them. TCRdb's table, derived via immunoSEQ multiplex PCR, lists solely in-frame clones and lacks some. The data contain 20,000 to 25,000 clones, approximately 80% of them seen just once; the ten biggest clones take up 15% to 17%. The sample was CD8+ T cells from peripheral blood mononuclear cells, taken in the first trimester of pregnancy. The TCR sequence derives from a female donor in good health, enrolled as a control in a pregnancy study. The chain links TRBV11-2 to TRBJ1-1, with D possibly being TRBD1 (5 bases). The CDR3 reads CASSLRLGGYTEAFF. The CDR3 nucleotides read TGTGCCAGCAGCTTAAGGTTGGGGGGTTACACTGAAGCTTTCTTT.